Listed here are 7 T cell receptor beta chains from one sample, sequenced in a study of CD8 T cells in ankylosing spondylitis. Study observations and caveats: Characteristic of ankylosing spondylitis blood, it appeared, was a TCR beta motif comprising about eight highly homologous variants.

These receptors have no known antigen. TCRdb reprocessed the 5' RACE reads with MiXCR, giving one entry per CDR3 protein. The sample comprises a few hundred thousand distinct CDR3 sequences, 17% of which are singletons, and approximately 1% rests with the top ten. Sequencing was carried out using blood, either unsorted or a sorted T cell fraction (not recorded which). Receptors were obtained from a male donor with ankylosing spondylitis.

The chain links TRBV9 to TRBJ2-7; 13 bases align to TRBD2. Germline CDR1 and CDR2: SGDLS and YYNGEE. The CDR3 is 14 amino acids. With 0 bases clipped from V and 10 bases from J, the junction kept 4 bases outside the gene matches. The CDR3 DNA follows: TGTGCCAGCAGCGTAGGGACTAGCGGGAGTCTCCAGTACTTC. Its protein is CASSVGTSGSLQYF. The full variable domain, its missing parts supplied by reference TRBV9 and TRBJ2-7, is DSGVTQTPKHLITATGQRVTLRCSPRSGDLSVYWYQQSLDQGLQFLIQYYNGEERAKGNILERFSAQQFPDLHSELNLSSLELGDSALYFCASSVGTSGSLQYFGPGTRLTVT.

V and J are TRBV5-5 and TRBJ2-2; D not resolved. V lost 0 bases to trimming and J lost 6 bases, with 9 bases between them. The CDR3 loop spans 14 amino acids. Germline V gene data show CDR1 as SGHKS and CDR2 as YYEKEE (reference sequence). The CDR3, as DNA: TGTGCCAGCAGCTTGGTTATACCCCCCGGGGAGCTGTTTTTT. Its translation: CASSLVIPPGELFF.

For the CDR3, the DNA is TGTGCCTGGAGTTGGGGCACTCTTAGCAATCAGCCCCAGCATTTT. Amino acids: CAWSWGTLSNQPQHF. This chain links TRBV30 with TRBJ1-5, with a tentative D call TRBD1 (5 bases). Trimming cost V 2 bases and J 0 bases, with 11 bases left between them. CDR3 length: 15 residues. Germline assignment: CDR1 GTSNPN and CDR2 SVGIG (reference sequence).

This chain links TRBV4-1 with TRBJ2-2; unclear D gene. Trimming removed 1 base at V and 3 bases at J, with 9 bases between. The germline CDR1 and CDR2 sequences are MGHRA and YSYEKL. The CDR3 runs to 15 residues. The CDR3 protein is CASSQVSPYTGELFF. The CDR3 DNA is TGCGCCAGCAGCCAAGTATCACCGTACACCGGGGAGCTGTTTTTT.

There are many counts of this clonotype. One junction end disagrees with the germline gene, perhaps due to a read error. This sequence joins TRBV7-2 and TRBJ2-2; 9 bases fit TRBD1. The germline gives CDR1 SGHTA, CDR2 FQGNSA. The CDR3 contains 15 residues. The DNA of the CDR3 is TGCGCCAGCAGCTTGGGGGACAGGGCCACCGGGGAGCTGTTTTTT. It specifies CASSLGDRATGELFF.

In this sample, this clonotype turned up a few times. The chain has TRBV12-3 or TRBV12-4 and TRBJ1-6, with 7 bases matching TRBD1. The CDR3 sequence is 14 residues long. V trimming: 7 bases; J trimming: 7 bases; junction bases outside the gene matches: 7. CDR3 region: CASTPGGANSPLHF. CDR3 bases: TGTGCCAGCACCCCAGGGGGGGCAAATTCACCCCTCCACTTT.

The rearrangement uses TRBV20-1 and TRBJ2-7; TRBD2 agrees at 11 bases. This CDR3 is built from 14 residues. V was pared by 6 bases and J by 0 bases, with 4 bases of the junction left unmatched. CDR1 and CDR2 from the germline V gene are DFQATT and SNEGSKA (reference sequence). CDR3 sequence: CSAIAGGSSYEQYF. CDR3 DNA sequence: TGCAGTGCCATAGCGGGAGGGAGCTCCTACGAGCAGTACTTC.